This T cell receptor (beta chain) appears in the sequencing data of a study of control samples from healthy donors and cancer patients. Using immunoSEQ multiplex PCR, the repertoire was profiled, and TCRdb retains in-frame clones only, with some absent. The repertoire includes 90,000 to 110,000 clones, 83% of them detected once, and less than 15% sits in the top ten. In this sample, this clone turned up a few times. Sequenced input: blood. This receptor was identified in a woman aged 45-65 years in good health.

CDR3 nucleotides: TGCGCCAGCAGCCAGGATTGGGTCTCGGCGGGAGAGCAGTACTTC. Encoded protein: CASSQDWVSAGEQYF. V and J are TRBV4-3 and TRBJ2-7; maybe TRBD2 (6 bases). V was clipped by 3 bases and J by 7 bases, with 19 bases between them. The CDR3 extends over 15 amino acids. Germline V gene data show CDR1 as LGHNA and CDR2 as YSLEER.